This T cell receptor (beta chain) was sequenced in a study of blood T cell repertoires in COVID-19. Study-wide context: Samples representing acute and convalescent COVID-19 were sourced from the United States, Italy and Spain. Sources were T cells, B-cell-depleted T cells, or PBMCs; the material itself was cDNA or gDNA.

This clone has just one count. In the authors' workflow: From reference gene primer amplification, estimates of nucleated cell counts were derived. The assay was immunoSEQ multiplex PCR, and TCRdb's table has in-frame clones only and misses some. V and J calls and clone size follow that table, whereas D and trimming were derived from the DNA. The table has 250,000 to 350,000 clones, 87% seen once; the top ten hold 2% to 3%. This receptor was identified in a man aged 18-30 years with active or convalescent COVID-19. Sequencing was done on a sample of peripheral blood.

In DNA, the CDR3 is TGTGCCAGCAGCCACCGCCAAACTAGCGGGAGAGGACAGTACTTC. This encodes CASSHRQTSGRGQYF. The V and J genes are TRBV14 and TRBJ2-7, with 11 bases lining up with TRBD2. The J segment lost 10 bases and the V segment lost 3 bases, leaving 11 bases of the junction unmatched. The CDR3 totals 15 residues. Germline assignment: CDR1 SGHDN and CDR2 FVKESK.